These 22 T cell receptor beta chains came from one sample sequenced in a study of CD8 T cells in ankylosing spondylitis. MiXCR, applied by TCRdb to the 5' RACE reads, yields one record per CDR3 protein. The table includes some 290,000 distinct CDR3 sequences, 20% detected once. Input material: blood, either unsorted or a sorted T cell fraction (not recorded which). These receptors all stem from a male donor with ankylosing spondylitis or in good health (not recorded which).

The chain combines TRBV27 with TRBJ2-5; D not resolved. From germline, CDR1 is MNHEY and CDR2 SMNVEV (reference sequence). Between the trimmed V and J ends, which lost 3 bases and 2 bases, there was a span of 7 bases. The CDR3 runs to 13 residues. CDR3 in amino acids: CASSFAQQETQYF. The DNA of the CDR3 is TGTGCCAGCAGTTTTGCCCAGCAAGAGACCCAGTACTTC.

V is TRBV9 and J is TRBJ2-3, with TRBD1 matching 8 bases. The CDR3 sequence is 15 residues long. Germline V gene data show CDR1 as SGDLS and CDR2 as YYNGEE. V lost 4 bases to trimming and J lost 2 bases; unmatched junction nucleotides: 6. CDR3 sequence reads: CASSSGQVSTDTQYF. The CDR3 DNA reads TGTGCCAGCAGCTCGGGACAGGTCTCCACAGATACGCAGTATTTT.

This chain joins TRBV9 and TRBJ1-2; possibly TRBD1 for D (5 bases). Trimming stripped 0 bases from V and 8 bases from J, with 14 bases between. This CDR3 has 14 amino acids. CDR1 SGDLS and CDR2 YYNGEE come from the germline V gene. This CDR3 is CASSVGGRMGGYTF. The CDR3 coding sequence is TGTGCCAGCAGCGTAGGGGGCCGTATGGGCGGCTACACCTTC.

V usage is TRBV7-9 and J usage is TRBJ1-1; D perhaps matches TRBD1 (5 bases). The CDR3 loop spans 14 amino acids. Trimming removed 6 bases from V and 1 base from J, with 12 bases in between. From germline, CDR1 is SEHNR and CDR2 FQNEAQ (reference sequence). CDR3 sequence: CASSGPRANTEAFF. The CDR3 DNA reads as TGTGCCAGCAGTGGGCCCAGGGCGAACACTGAAGCTTTCTTT.

The V and J genes are TRBV29-1 and TRBJ2-2, with D unclear. Trimming cost V 7 bases and J 1 base, with 19 bases left between them. The germline V gene has CDR1 SQVTM and CDR2 ANQGSEA. The CDR3 extends over 16 amino acids. This CDR3 is CSAFSGQEKNTGELFF. The CDR3, as DNA: TGCAGCGCCTTTAGTGGGCAGGAGAAGAACACCGGGGAGCTGTTTTTT.

The genes are TRBV2 and TRBJ1-5; D remains unclear. V lost 4 bases to trimming and J lost 3 bases, with 10 bases between them. The CDR3 is made up of 14 amino acids. Per the germline V gene, CDR1 is SNHLY and CDR2 is FYNNEI. The DNA for the CDR3 is TGTGCCAGCAGTGGTGGGCGGCTCAATCAGCCCCAGCATTTT. Translating gives CASSGGRLNQPQHF.

This clonotype was counted a few times. The chain couples TRBV7-9 to TRBJ2-3, with D possibly matching TRBD2 (5 bases). The germline V and J ends were trimmed by 0 bases and 6 bases, with 10 bases remaining between them. Looked up from germline, CDR1 is SEHNR and CDR2 is FQNEAQ (reference sequence). CDR3 length equals 14 residues. CDR3 nucleotides: TGTGCCAGCAGCTTAGCTGGCTGGGAGGATACGCAGTATTTT. Residues: CASSLAGWEDTQYF.

This clonotype was seen at least ten times. The chain is built from TRBV5-1 and TRBJ2-1, with TRBD2 matching 9 bases. The ends lost 1 base at V and 1 base at J; junction bases unmatched: 0. CDR1 is SGHRS and CDR2 is YFSETQ in the germline V gene. The CDR3 length is 15 residues. DNA of the CDR3: TGCGCCAGCAGCTTGACTAGCGGGTCCTACAATGAGCAGTTCTTC. It specifies CASSLTSGSYNEQFF.

The genes are TRBV5-1 and TRBJ2-2, with D unresolved. Per germline, CDR1 SGHRS and CDR2 YFSETQ. The CDR3 has 16 residues. V was clipped by 7 bases and J by 1 base, with 17 bases between them. CDR3 nucleotide sequence: TGCGCCAGCTCAGCTTTTGCCGGGTTGAACACCGGGGAGCTGTTTTTT. Its protein is CASSAFAGLNTGELFF.

This clonotype has just a few counts. V is TRBV29-1 and J is TRBJ2-5; D may be TRBD2 (6 bases). CDR1 is SQVTM, CDR2 ANQGSEA, per germline. This CDR3 has 14 residues. V was shortened by 7 bases and J by 2 bases, with 17 bases between the two germline ends. CDR3 nucleotide sequence: TGCAGCGCTAGCGAGAGCGTCCTTCAAGAGACCCAGTACTTC. Its protein product is CSASESVLQETQYF.

The chain links TRBV24-1 to TRBJ2-7, with 10 bases fitting TRBD2. Per germline, CDR1 KGHDR and CDR2 SFDVKD. The CDR3 totals 16 residues. Trimming at V came to 0 bases and at J to 1 base, leaving 2 bases not matched to a gene. The CDR3 region is CATSDLLAGESYEQYV. CDR3 bases: TGTGCCACCAGTGATTTGCTAGCGGGAGAATCCTACGAGCAGTACGTC.

This clonotype was seen repeatedly, ten times or more. The V and J genes are TRBV20-1 and TRBJ2-3; TRBD2 agrees at 8 bases. Germline V gene sequence: CDR1 DFQATT, CDR2 SNEGSKA (reference sequence). The CDR3 runs 15 residues. J gave up 2 bases and V 6 bases, and 10 bases lay outside the gene matches. DNA for the CDR3: TGCAGTGCAAGAAAACTAGCGGAGATCACAGATACGCAGTATTTT. Encoded protein: CSARKLAEITDTQYF.

Details on this clonotype: An end of the junction does not agree with germline; a read error may underlie this. The genes are TRBV5-1 and TRBJ2-1; 9 bases match TRBD2. The CDR3 contains 16 residues. The germline gives CDR1 SGHRS, CDR2 YFSETQ. The CDR3 sequence: CAGSMGLAAGDNEQFF. CDR3 sequence (DNA): TGCGCCGGCAGCATGGGACTAGCAGCGGGGGACAATGAGCAGTTCTTC.

This chain connects TRBV28 to TRBJ2-3, with 10 bases that match TRBD2. The length of the CDR3 is 17 residues. V trimming: 5 bases; J trimming: 3 bases; junction bases outside the gene matches: 11. Germline CDR1 MDHEN, CDR2 SYDVKM. The DNA of the CDR3 is TGTGCCAGCAGTGAGGCTAGCGGGAGAATGTTTACAGATACGCAGTATTTT. This sequence encodes CASSEASGRMFTDTQYF.

The chain joins TRBV7-2 to TRBJ1-5, with D possibly being TRBD1 (5 bases). Per germline, CDR1 SGHTA and CDR2 FQGNSA. Trimming removed 6 bases from V and 6 bases from J, with 12 bases in between. The CDR3 loop spans 13 amino acids. CDR3 loop: CASRLGVGQPQHF. CDR3 coding DNA: TGTGCCAGCAGACTGGGGGTGGGTCAGCCCCAGCATTTT.

This clonotype was observed a handful of times. This chain links TRBV29-1 with TRBJ2-4; either TRBD1 or TRBD2 may fit D (5 bases each). V was cut by 4 bases and J by 7 bases, with 11 bases left in between. Germline lookup yields CDR1 SQVTM and CDR2 ANQGSEA. This CDR3 contains 12 residues. The CDR3 DNA reads TGCAGCGTTGTCGTAGGGGACAACATTCAGTACTTC. This encodes CSVVVGDNIQYF. Supplemented by reference TRBV29-1 and TRBJ2-4, the full variable domain reads SAVISQKPSRDICQRGTSLTIQCQVDSQVTMMFWYRQQPGQSLTLIATANQGSEATYESGFVIDKFPISRPNLTFSTLTVSNMSPEDSSIYLCSVVVGDNIQYFGAGTRLSVL.

Many counts were recorded for this clonotype. V and J are TRBV5-6 and TRBJ2-7, with TRBD1 matching over 7 bases. The CDR3 consists of 15 residues. Per germline, CDR1 SGHDT and CDR2 YYEEEE. V lost 0 bases, J lost 9 bases, and 12 bases stayed unmatched. CDR3 coding DNA: TGTGCCAGCAGCTTGGGTGTAGGGGGCTTAGGACCGCAGTACGTC. Protein product: CASSLGVGGLGPQYV.

The table lists this clonotype with a few counts. This chain connects TRBV6-4 to TRBJ2-7; D remains unclear. This CDR3 has 15 amino acids. The V end lost 2 bases, the J end lost 0 bases, and 11 bases lay between the germline ends. Germline V gene lookup returns CDR1 MRHNA and CDR2 SNTAGT. CDR3 sequence (DNA): TGTGCCAGCAGTGACCCTAGGGTCCCCTCCTACGAGCAGTACGTC. Its protein is CASSDPRVPSYEQYV.

This clonotype was observed a handful of times. The V gene is TRBV7-3, the J gene TRBJ1-1; D is undetermined. Trimming shortened V by 5 bases and J by 5 bases, and 15 bases separated the two germline ends. CDR3 length equals 14 residues. Germline lookup yields CDR1 SGHTA and CDR2 FQGTGA. The CDR3 protein is CASSESSKITEAFF. In nucleotides, the CDR3 is TGTGCCAGCAGCGAATCTAGTAAAATTACTGAAGCTTTCTTT.

A few counts support this clonotype. The chain carries TRBV27 and TRBJ2-1, with 7 nucleotides matching TRBD2. CDR3 length: 15 residues. Germline V CDR1 and CDR2: MNHEY, SMNVEV (reference sequence). V shed 4 bases and J 9 bases; nucleotides not matched to a gene: 12. CDR3 region: CASSSSGLPSGEQFF. In DNA, the CDR3 is TGTGCCAGCAGTTCCTCGGGACTGCCTAGCGGTGAGCAGTTCTTC.

V and J are TRBV10-3 and TRBJ2-3, with 8 bases that match TRBD2. The germline gives CDR1 ENHRY, CDR2 SYGVKD. J was trimmed by 2 bases and V by 4 bases; bases with no gene match: 5. The CDR3 sequence is 15 residues long. CDR3: CAISGGSGATDTQYF. CDR3 sequence (DNA): TGTGCCATCAGTGGGGGTAGCGGGGCCACAGATACGCAGTATTTT.

This clonotype has only a few counts. This chain links TRBV12-5 with TRBJ2-3; no reliable D call. CDR1 and CDR2 (germline): LGHNT, FRNRAP. V dropped 9 bases and J dropped 2 bases, with 9 bases sitting between them. The CDR3 spans 12 residues. The CDR3 bases are TGTGCTAGCGCCGGATACACAGATACGCAGTATTTT. Residues: CASAGYTDTQYF.